This T cell receptor beta chain originates from a study of T-cell memory formation after mild COVID-19. Study-level findings and limits: CD4+ clones that contracted lay mainly in CM and EM; CD8+ ones lay in EMRA. A second wave expanding day 15 to 37 was CD4+-biased; contracting clones were balanced. Cross-reactive memory seemingly joined, as some responding clones were found in pre-infection memory.

TCRdb re-called the 5' RACE reads through MiXCR, storing one row per CDR3 protein. The data show 450,000 to 650,000 distinct CDR3 sequences, roughly 21% seen once. V gave up 4 bases and J gave up 2 bases, with 13 bases separating them. The CDR3 runs 15 residues. The germline CDR1 and CDR2 sequences are LNHDA and SQIVND (reference sequence). Worth noting for this clonotype: Its antigen is still unknown.

The receptor was isolated from an adult woman who had mild COVID-19 (a few samples of this study predate the infection). Cell type and time point are not known. Source material: PBMCs or a T cell subset sorted from them (not recorded which). The genes are TRBV19 and TRBJ2-3, with a possible D match to TRBD2 (6 bases). The CDR3 spells CASSKPGGITDTQYF. CDR3 DNA sequence: TGTGCCAGTAGTAAACCCGGAGGGATCACAGATACGCAGTATTTT.